This T cell receptor beta chain is from a study of cytomegalovirus exposure and HLA in healthy donors. As for the study in general: Unique TCRs numbering some 77 million, obtained from HLA-typed donors, made up an early data release.

The PCR used 60 Vbeta and 13 Jbeta primers. Assay: immunoSEQ multiplex PCR; the TCRdb copy retains only in-frame clones and omits some. The sample includes about 200,000 clones, less than 90% seen only once; the top ten take less than 0.35%. With 7 bases removed from V and 1 base from J, the gap between germline ends came to 16 bases. Per the germline V gene, CDR1 is LNHDA and CDR2 is SQIVND (reference sequence). This CDR3 is built from 15 residues. Points from the study as a whole: In a later analysis, about 17,000 TCR beta sequences were associated with HLA alleles at 0.05 false discovery rate. Per a later analysis, HLA-associated TCR beta chains showed more clonal expansion than other, equally common TCR beta chains. Across all donors, roughly uniform sequencing depth was an assumption of the presence/absence analyses.

This clone was seen just once. Its antigen is not known. The source is a woman in her twenties or thirties in good health and CMV-seronegative. What was sequenced was PBMCs. The chain uses TRBV19 and TRBJ1-1, with a weak D call TRBD1 (5 bases). The DNA for the CDR3 is TGTGCCAGTAAATGGGGGGATCTCAAGAACACTGAAGCTTTCTTT. This codes for CASKWGDLKNTEAFF.